This TCR beta chain emerged from a study of blood T cell repertoires in COVID-19 (TCRdb year 2020). The study in broad terms: Samples covering the acute and convalescent phases of COVID-19 were provided by collaborators in the United States, Italy and Spain. The material from the prospective study consisted of cDNA or gDNA derived from T cells, B-cell-depleted T cells, or PBMCs. Deeply sampled blood TCRbeta repertoires from subjects exposed to, actively infected with, or recovered from COVID-19 were included in the dataset. A freely available public database, intended as a resource for researchers studying the immune response to SARS-CoV-2, is where the repertoires were released. The samples were drawn from two sources: the first 160 participants of the ongoing ImmuneRACE study, and 950 to 1,500 subjects contributed by 6 global collaborators. Nearly every sample came with metadata listing a de-identified subject ID, COVID-19 status, age in years and sex. Where HLA class I and class II types were available, the types were taken from metadata supplied by the sample provider, not from assay-based typing. Broader findings and caveats from the paper: Clinical and demographic metadata were provided uncurated, with the amount varying by source and participant.

For this clone: Its cognate antigen has yet to be identified. One end of the junction fails to match germline, which may point to a read error.

Looking up the germline V gene (reference sequence) yields CDR1 MNHEY and CDR2 SMNVEV. The CDR3 runs 13 amino acids, cysteine and phenylalanine included. Just the 39-base CDR3 DNA is kept, in frame starting at base 1. In Seattle, one collaborating source enrolled patients while the infection was active and tracked those patients longitudinally over the course of disease. Each collaborating institution followed its own protocols to collect whole blood in K2EDTA tubes. For TCRbeta analysis, collaborator samples were shipped as frozen whole blood, as isolated PBMCs, or as DNA extracted from either sample type. TCRbeta CDR3 regions were amplified from genomic DNA using the immunoSEQ Assay, a bias-controlled multiplex PCR. Per the original workflow: The number of nucleated cells in each sample was estimated by amplification of reference gene primers within the assay. Sequence reads were collapsed and filtered to measure the absolute abundance of every unique TCRbeta CDR3 rearrangement. For each sample, productive Simpson clonality was calculated as the square root of Simpson's diversity index across productive rearrangements. TCRdb took over this immuneACCESS table, retaining in-frame rearrangements with V and J assigned. Such tables are incomplete; in checked studies, under half of the missing clones stem from an unresolved V gene, and the remainder is unexplained. V and J calls and clone size are those listed in that table; D and trimming were worked out from the DNA. Recorded for this sample are some 290,000 clones; 75% to 90% of them occurred a single time. Clones ranked in the top ten supply 2.9% of the sample.

The sequence was obtained from a woman aged 25 to 39 with COVID-19, enrolled during active disease. This sequence uses TRBV27 and TRBJ1-1; too little of a D gene remains to name it. The sequenced sample was peripheral blood. The CDR3 region has the sequence CANSNNRNTEAFF. The nucleotide sequence is given as TGTGCCAACAGTAATAATAGAAACACTGAAGCTTTCTTT.